This T cell receptor (beta chain) was captured in a study of CXCR3-negative and CXCR3-positive naive CD8 T cells. It was by 5' RACE with UMI labels that the TRB cDNA libraries were prepared. TCRdb reprocessed the 5' RACE reads and keeps a single row for each CDR3 protein, giving no DNA. The sample has around 95,000 distinct CDR3 sequences; the top ten hold approximately 0.99%. General observations from the study: It was found that naive subsets had comparable surface CD5, and TCR strength was inferred from TRB CDR3 properties. Relative to CXCR3-negative naive cells, CXCR3-positive naive cells had more hydrophobic TRB CDR3s.

Looked up from germline, CDR1 is SGHRS and CDR2 is YFSETQ. The CDR3 extends over 11 amino acids. As regards this clonotype: Antigen specificity is unknown.

This rearrangement joins TRBV5-1 to TRBJ2-1. This TCR came from a human donor in good health. Some clones in this sample may be carry-over from other donors' samples. The sequenced material came from naive CXCR3+ CD8+ T cells from blood. Subset given: CD45RO-CCR7+CD27+CD95- naive CD8+ T cells expressing CXCR3 (TNR3+). The CDR3 protein is CASKEYNEQFF.